Listed below are T cell receptor beta chains from one sample, sequenced in a study of cytomegalovirus exposure and HLA in healthy donors. The protocol was immunoSEQ multiplex PCR, while the TCRdb copy is restricted to in-frame clones and leaves out a portion. This sample's table reports roughly 77,000 clones. Specimen: PBMCs. These receptors were collected from a man aged 25 to 40 in good health and CMV-seronegative. Both conserved end residues are trimmed from each CDR3. Each record gives: V gene, D gene, J gene, CDR3 protein. D genes are given only for firm matches.

TRBV5-6	.	TRBJ1-2	ASSSGWRAGYT
TRBV6-1	.	TRBJ1-6	ASSDTGYNSPLH
TRBV5-1	TRBD1	TRBJ2-3	ASSFQGAPGDTQY
TRBV9	.	TRBJ2-3	ASSVERPDTQY
TRBV6-1	.	TRBJ1-4	ASSEAGGNEKLF
TRBV5-1	TRBD2	TRBJ2-5	ASSSLAGPRETQY
TRBV5-1	TRBD2	TRBJ2-3	ASSLAGGGASAQY
TRBV5-1	.	TRBJ2-2	ASSLGRQARGTGELF
TRBV4-1	.	TRBJ2-3	ASSQEEPNASGGTQY
TRBV11-2	.	TRBJ1-4	ASRRRGGANNEKLF
TRBV5-8	.	TRBJ2-3	ASSLGGARDTQY
TRBV7-3	.	TRBJ1-1	ASSLFGVRKNTEAF
TRBV23-1	TRBD1	TRBJ1-1	ASSQGTGLNTEAF
TRBV5-1	TRBD2	TRBJ2-5	ASSTLDAGGQETQY
TRBV5-1	.	TRBJ2-4	ASSLGLVEVIQY
TRBV11-3	.	TRBJ2-3	ASSSPEGTDTQY
TRBV5-5	TRBD1	TRBJ2-7	ASSLWDRGLEQY
TRBV29-1	TRBD1	TRBJ2-7	SVVGTGDYEQY
TRBV5-6	.	TRBJ2-7	ASRGAGIYEQY
TRBV15	.	TRBJ2-3	ATSRSGLGTITDTQY
TRBV6-1	.	TRBJ1-6	ASSGREDSPLH
TRBV5-4	TRBD1	TRBJ2-4	ASSSRDRERDIQY
TRBV6-1	.	TRBJ2-6	ASSAGLTSGGANVLT
TRBV4-1	TRBD2	TRBJ2-1	ASSRQGLAGHNEQF
TRBV5-1	.	TRBJ2-7	ASSWTGIPYEQY
TRBV7-3	TRBD1	TRBJ1-4	ASSLGQWTNEKLF
TRBV7-2	.	TRBJ2-7	ASSLVWSGTYEQY
TRBV15	.	TRBJ1-2	ATSRGGDWGYGYT
TRBV4-3	TRBD2	TRBJ2-1	ASSQEGGRGTPYNEQF
TRBV6-5	.	TRBJ1-1	ASSYQGWGTEAF
TRBV5-6	TRBD1	TRBJ1-1	ASSPGTGRAEAF